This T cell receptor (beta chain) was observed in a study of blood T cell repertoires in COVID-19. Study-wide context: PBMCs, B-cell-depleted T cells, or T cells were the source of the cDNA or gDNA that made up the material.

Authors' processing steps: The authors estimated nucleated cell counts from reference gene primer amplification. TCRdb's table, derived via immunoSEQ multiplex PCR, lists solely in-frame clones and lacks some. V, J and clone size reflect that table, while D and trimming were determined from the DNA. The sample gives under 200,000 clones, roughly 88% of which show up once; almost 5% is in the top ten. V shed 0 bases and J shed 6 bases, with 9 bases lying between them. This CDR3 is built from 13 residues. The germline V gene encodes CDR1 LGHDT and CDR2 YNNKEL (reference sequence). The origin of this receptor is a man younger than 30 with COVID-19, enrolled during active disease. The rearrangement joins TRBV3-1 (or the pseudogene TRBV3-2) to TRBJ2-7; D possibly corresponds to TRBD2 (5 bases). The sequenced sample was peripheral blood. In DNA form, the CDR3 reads TGTGCCAGCAGCCAAGATGAGGGAATCGAGCAGTACTTC. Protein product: CASSQDEGIEQYF.